The sequence of this TCR beta chain was determined in a study of human T cells and chemical hapten exposure (dated by TCRdb to 2020 to 2022). Study-wide context: For sensitization, 2% DPC in acetone was applied to a roughly 2 cm by roughly 2 cm area of upper inner arm skin. Patch testing was done on the upper back using Finn chambers containing 0.01% DPC, and results were scored after 6 days according to International Contact Dermatitis Research Group standards. In alopecia patients, the study followed how the peripheral blood TCR repertoire changed in vivo over primary and secondary sensitization to diphenylcyclopropenone (DPC), a hapten. Libraries were combined into a pool for sequencing, and differences in TCR yield between samples came mainly from small differences in library volumes within the pool. Throughout the study period of around 25 weeks, patients also received therapeutic DPC doses to the scalp every week. Blood samples were taken from patients before sensitization (week 0) and at 2, 6 and about 24 weeks after DPC sensitization. For TCR sequencing, blood came from about 28 alopecia patients at anywhere from one to four time points (pre-sensitization, 2, 6 and 24 weeks). The patient cohort, mostly female, included alopecia areata with under or over 50% scalp involvement, alopecia totalis and alopecia universalis.

Broad study findings and their caveats: DPC sensitization did not change how many TCRs were above 1 in 1000 frequency, and no evidence was found of alterations in global repertoire structure. After repeated subsampling, the strength of the expansion versus patch-test correlation and the threshold at which it became significant changed. Compared with pre-sensitization or healthy control sets, expanded TCRs formed significantly more large CDR3 similarity clusters, which is consistent with antigen-driven responses. All patients had alopecia, a presumed autoimmune disease, so their immune response might differ from that of healthy individuals. A positive correlation was found between the number of PT1 expanded TCRs and patch test score, with significance reached at thresholds 8, 16 and 32 but not 4.

Interpreted using the paper, the time point label stands for: pre-sensitization, week 0. The treatment or condition label for this specimen denotes: therapeutic diphenylcyclopropenone sensitization with weekly scalp DPC. At each patch-test visit, blood was drawn before the patch test was applied. Patients were considered eligible if aged 18 to 70, diagnosed with alopecia and deemed suitable for DPC therapy, and patients were excluded if pregnant. Unfractionated whole blood was collected in Tempus Blood RNA tubes, and total RNA was extracted from that blood. Receptor libraries were prepared by RACE. Data came from a NextSeq 500. During library preparation, unique molecular identifiers were attached to individual cDNA molecules so that TCRs could be counted quantitatively and reproducibly. From each blood RNA sample, both TCR alpha and TCR beta chains were sequenced. As for the original processing: The median number of TCRs per sample was 95,638, ranging from about 20,000 to 750,000. The Decombinator software suite was used to annotate the V, J and CDR3 of the TCR reads. Every sample was subsampled to the same number of TCRs (28,000) for the PS versus PT1 abundance plots. TCRs were defined as expanded if absent before sensitization and observed at least eight times at the 2-week time point. TCRdb passed the public sequencing reads through fastp at Q25 and MiXCR, retaining productive beta sequences. Rows are combined by CDR3 protein, so each entry shows the most common genes and DNA. V and J calls and clone size were set by TCRdb, not the authors. The sample table shows some 360,000 distinct CDR3 sequences, and 5.1% are seen once. The ten top clones hold roughly 2.6% of the sample.

This clonotype was detected many times. The antigen it recognizes is unknown. Base qualities are not provided; no much larger clone lies one nucleotide away. Sequencing used whole blood, obtained in connection with sensitization to the hapten diphenylcyclopropenone (DPC). The receptor was derived from a woman aged 50 to 65 with alopecia areata. Some clones in this sample may be carry-over from other donors' samples.

In nucleotide form, the sequence is TGTGCCAGCAGCCAATCAGGGGGCACCTACGAGCAGTACTTC. Its translation reads: CASSQSGGTYEQYF. The V and J segments used are TRBV3-1 and TRBJ2-7, with 8 middle bases fitting TRBD1. CDR1 is given as LGHDT and CDR2 as YNNKEL, both from the germline V gene (reference sequence). V has 2 bases trimmed and J has 2 bases trimmed; junction bases matching no gene number 2. The CDR3 measures 14 amino acids from cysteine to phenylalanine. Solely the CDR3 DNA is kept, with 42 bases framed from the first base.